Sequencing of this TCR beta chain was carried out in a study of OX40 agonist ivuxolimab in advanced cancers. Trimming stripped 8 bases from V and 7 bases from J, with 15 bases between. The CDR3 length is 13 residues. Germline values: CDR1 SNHLY, CDR2 FYNNEI. Measured with immunoSEQ multiplex PCR; TCRdb has only the in-frame clones, and not every one. The repertoire holds approximately 41,000 clones, with approximately 90% as singletons. The TCR comes from an adult with an advanced solid tumor such as melanoma, head and neck, liver or kidney cancer. The sequences come from CD4+ or CD8+ T cells sorted from blood, collected in a trial of the OX40 agonist ivuxolimab. V and J are TRBV2 and TRBJ2-1, with a weak D call TRBD1 (5 bases). The CDR3 sequence is CASPSPGRNEQFF. CDR3 coding DNA: TGTGCCAGCCCATCGCCAGGGCGAAATGAGCAGTTCTTC.